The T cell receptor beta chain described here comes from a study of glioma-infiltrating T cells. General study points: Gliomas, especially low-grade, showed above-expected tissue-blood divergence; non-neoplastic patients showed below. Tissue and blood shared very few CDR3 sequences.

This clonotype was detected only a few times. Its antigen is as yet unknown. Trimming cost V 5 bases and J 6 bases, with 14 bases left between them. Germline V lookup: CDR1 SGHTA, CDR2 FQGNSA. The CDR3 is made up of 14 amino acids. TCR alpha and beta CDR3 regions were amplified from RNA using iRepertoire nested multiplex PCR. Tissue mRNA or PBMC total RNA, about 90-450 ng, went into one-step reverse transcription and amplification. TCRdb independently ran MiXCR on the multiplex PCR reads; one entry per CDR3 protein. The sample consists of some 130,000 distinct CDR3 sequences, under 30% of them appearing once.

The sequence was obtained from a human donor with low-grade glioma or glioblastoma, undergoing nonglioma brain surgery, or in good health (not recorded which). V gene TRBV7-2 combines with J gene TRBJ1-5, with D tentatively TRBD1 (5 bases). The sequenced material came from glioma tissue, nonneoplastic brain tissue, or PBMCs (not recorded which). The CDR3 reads CASSPGTAGQPQHF. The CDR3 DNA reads TGTGCCAGCAGCCCGGGGACGGCGGGTCAGCCCCAGCATTTT.